This T cell receptor (beta chain) was captured by sequencing in a study of regulatory T cells in long-lasting Graves disease (dated by TCRdb to about 2021). Regarding the complete study: Persistent Graves' disease was defined as persistently positive TSH receptor autoantibodies together with antithyroid drug treatment for over 5 years. A total of 33 samples underwent TCR sequencing: around 13 from persistent and some 20 from newly diagnosed Graves' disease patients. Persistent Graves' disease patients were compared with newly diagnosed Graves' disease patients by peripheral blood TCR sequencing and RNA sequencing. Persistent Graves' disease patients in the clinical cohort had taken antithyroid drugs for about 9.7 years on average. The study was registered as a clinical trial and conducted in China.

This clonotype has more than one count but fewer than ten. Its antigen specificity is not known. The input lacks base qualities; no much larger clone sits a single base away. The time point label here, explained by the study, means: persistent/refractory GD, antithyroid drugs over 5 years with positive TRAb. For both TCR sequencing and RNA sequencing, RNA was extracted from PBMCs using TRIzol. The diagnosis of Graves' disease followed American Thyroid Association guidelines. Patients were recruited from an endocrinology department in Xi'an, China. From each patient, about 9 milliliters of peripheral blood was collected into an EDTA anticoagulant tube. PBMCs were isolated by Ficoll Paque Plus density gradient separation without further T cell sorting. An Agilent 2100 Bioanalyzer and agarose gel were used to check RNA quality, while a NanoDrop 2000 measured RNA concentration. CDR1 is given as MNHNS and CDR2 as SASEGT, both from the germline V gene. The CDR3 sequence holds 15 residues, the cysteine and phenylalanine included. Left in the record is the CDR3 DNA by itself, 45 bases read in frame from the first base. V is cut back by 5 bases and J by 6 bases, with 8 bases in the junction unmatched.

Library construction relied on multiplex PCR. Data came from an Illumina HiSeq 4000. TCR beta libraries were built with iRepertoire HTBI primers and Arm-PCR amplification of CDR3 regions. Before sequencing, the PCR products underwent gel purification. In the source study's methods: A total of roughly 58 TRBV and 14 TRBJ segments were identified across samples and were used for gene usage analysis of CDR3 amino acid clonotypes. COPE and FqMerger were used to merge filtered high-quality paired reads into contigs. BLAST was used to align contigs to IMGT TRBV, TRBD and TRBJ reference genes, with CDR3 defined following IMGT. Any clonotype with a frequency above 0.1% was classified as a highly expanded clone. Repertoire diversity was measured by Shannon entropy, and V-J evenness by the Gini coefficient. A clonotype found in more than one individual was treated as public. In-frame beta chains were kept once TCRdb had trimmed the public reads at Q25 with fastp and called clones with MiXCR. Each CDR3 protein gets just one entry, which takes the most common genes and DNA from the rows behind it. The V and J calls and clone size are TCRdb's, not the authors'. This sample is represented by hundreds of thousands of distinct CDR3 sequences; 21% of them were singletons. The top ten clones comprise 14% of the sample.

The paper's findings and limits, for the study overall: Because the primary lesion, thyroid tissue, could not be accessed, the study looked at peripheral blood alone. Preferential use of TRBV28, TRBJ1-2 and TRBJ2-5 was observed in persistent disease, whereas TRBV20-1 and TRBJ2-1 were favored in newly diagnosed disease. Persistent patients shared more public clonotypes among themselves (more than 2,500) than newly diagnosed patients did (roughly 910). Persistent Graves' disease patients showed lower TCR Shannon entropy and fewer highly expanded clones than newly diagnosed patients, suggesting clonal expansion. Only the TCR beta chain was sequenced and analyzed. The authors acknowledged the small sample size as a limitation that may reduce accuracy.

Source: peripheral blood mononuclear cells (PBMCs), taken when the disease was refractory, from a patient treated with antithyroid drugs. The receptor chain draws on TRBV6-1 and TRBJ2-2, with 8 central nucleotides matching TRBD2. This receptor was taken from a female donor with Graves disease. The CDR3 here reads CASSPTGGGPGELFF. The nucleotides read TGTGCCAGCAGTCCCACCGGGGGGGGGCCCGGGGAGCTGTTTTTT.